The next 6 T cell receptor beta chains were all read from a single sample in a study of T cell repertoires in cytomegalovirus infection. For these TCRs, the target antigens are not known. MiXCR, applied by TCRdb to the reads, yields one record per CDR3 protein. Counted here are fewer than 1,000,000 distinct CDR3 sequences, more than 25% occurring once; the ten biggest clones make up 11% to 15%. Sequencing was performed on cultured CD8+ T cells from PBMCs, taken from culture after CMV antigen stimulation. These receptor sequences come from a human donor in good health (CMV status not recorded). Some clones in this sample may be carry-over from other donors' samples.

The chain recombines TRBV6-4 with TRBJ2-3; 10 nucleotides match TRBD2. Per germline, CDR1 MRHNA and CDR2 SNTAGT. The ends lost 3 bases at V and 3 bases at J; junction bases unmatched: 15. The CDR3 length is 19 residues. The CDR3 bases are TGTGCCAGCAGTGAATCAGGCAGCGGGGGGGCCTTTGGTACAGATACGCAGTATTTT. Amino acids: CASSESGSGGAFGTDTQYF.

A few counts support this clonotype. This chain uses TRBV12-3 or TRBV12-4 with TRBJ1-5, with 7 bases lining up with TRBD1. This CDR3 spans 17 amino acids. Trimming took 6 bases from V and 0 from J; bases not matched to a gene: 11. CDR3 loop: CASSFGGGGLSNQPQHF. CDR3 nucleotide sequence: TGTGCCAGCAGCTTTGGAGGAGGGGGCCTTAGCAATCAGCCCCAGCATTTT.

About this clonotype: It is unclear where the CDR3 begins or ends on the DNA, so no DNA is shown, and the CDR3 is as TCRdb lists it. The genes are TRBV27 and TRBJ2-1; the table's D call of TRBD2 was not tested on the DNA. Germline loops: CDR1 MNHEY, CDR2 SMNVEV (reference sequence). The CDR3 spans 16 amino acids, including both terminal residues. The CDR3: CASSSSTLLGANEQFF.

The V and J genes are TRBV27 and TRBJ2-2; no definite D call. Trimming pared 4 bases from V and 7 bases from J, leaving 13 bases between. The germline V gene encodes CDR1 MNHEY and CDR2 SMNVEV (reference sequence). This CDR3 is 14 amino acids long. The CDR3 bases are TGTGCCAGCAGTTCGGGCAGTTTGAGCGGGGAGCTGTTTTTT. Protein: CASSSGSLSGELFF.

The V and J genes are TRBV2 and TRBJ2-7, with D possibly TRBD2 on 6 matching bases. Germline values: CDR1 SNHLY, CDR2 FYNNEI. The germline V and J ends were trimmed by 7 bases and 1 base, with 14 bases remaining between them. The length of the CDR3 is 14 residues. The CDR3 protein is CASMEGPSSYEQYV. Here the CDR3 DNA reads TGTGCCAGCATGGAGGGGCCTTCTTCCTACGAGCAGTACGTC.

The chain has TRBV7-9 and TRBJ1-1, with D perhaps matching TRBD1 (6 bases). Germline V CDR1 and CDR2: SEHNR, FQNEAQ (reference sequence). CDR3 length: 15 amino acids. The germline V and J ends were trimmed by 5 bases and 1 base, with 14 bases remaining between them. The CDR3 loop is CASSPLRGANTEAFF. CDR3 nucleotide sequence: TGTGCCAGCAGCCCCCTCCGGGGGGCGAACACTGAAGCTTTCTTT. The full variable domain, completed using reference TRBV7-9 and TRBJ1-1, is DTGVSQNPRHKITKRGQNVTFRCDPISEHNRLYWYRQTLGQGPEFLTYFQNEAQLEKSRLLSDRFSAERPKGSFSTLEIQRTEQGDSAMYLCASSPLRGANTEAFFGQGTRLTVV.